Presented here are 20 T cell receptor beta chains from one specimen sequenced in a study of early T cells in non-severe SARS-CoV-2 infection. TCRdb re-derived calls from the 5' RACE reads in MiXCR, one entry per CDR3 protein. The sample contains more than 80,000 distinct CDR3 sequences, around 10% of which appear only once. The sequencing input was whole blood. The source of these receptors is an adult who was a healthcare worker with PCR-confirmed SARS-CoV-2 infection or an uninfected control (not recorded which).

The chain employs TRBV12-3 or TRBV12-4 and TRBJ1-4; a weak D match, TRBD1 (5 bases). CDR3 size: 13 residues. V shed 6 bases and J shed 6 bases, with 11 bases lying between them. CDR3 DNA sequence: TGTGCCAGCAGACGACAGTTAGATGAAAAACTGTTTTTT. Residues: CASRRQLDEKLFF.

This clonotype occurred many times. The chain combines TRBV28 with TRBJ1-5; D perhaps matches TRBD1 (5 bases). Trimming removed 4 bases at V and 3 bases at J, with 16 bases between. The V gene's germline CDR1 is MDHEN and CDR2 SYDVKM. The CDR3 is 16 residues long. The chain's CDR3 is CASSSTGTASNQPQHF. In DNA, the CDR3 is TGTGCCAGCAGTTCCACCGGGACCGCGTCCAATCAGCCCCAGCATTTT.

The chain links TRBV6-5 to TRBJ1-2; possible D gene TRBD1, 5 bases. The V gene lost 5 bases and the J gene lost 2 bases, with 9 bases spanning the gap. Germline CDR1 reads MNHEY; CDR2 reads SVGAGI. The CDR3 has 13 amino acids. CDR3 sequence (DNA): TGTGCCAGCAGTCGGGACCACAACTATGGCTACACCTTC. Its translation is CASSRDHNYGYTF.

This clonotype was detected many times. The chain joins TRBV5-1 to TRBJ1-1; D gene uncertain. The CDR3 covers 14 residues. V was trimmed by 2 bases and J by 5 bases, leaving 13 bases between them. CDR1 is SGHRS and CDR2 is YFSETQ in the germline V gene. The CDR3: CASSFERGRTEAFF. Here the CDR3 DNA reads TGCGCCAGCAGCTTCGAGAGAGGGAGGACTGAAGCTTTCTTT.

This clonotype was seen ten or more times. V is TRBV19 and J is TRBJ2-1; 12 nucleotides line up with TRBD2. Per germline, CDR1 LNHDA and CDR2 SQIVND (reference sequence). The CDR3 has 17 residues. V shed 1 base and J 2 bases; nucleotides not matched to a gene: 3. The CDR3 coding sequence is TGTGCCAGTAGTATAGTCAGGACTAGCGGGACCTACAATGAGCAGTTCTTC. Residues: CASSIVRTSGTYNEQFF.

Notes on this clonotype: This may be a read error, as it is one base from a much larger clone. The chain links TRBV9 to TRBJ2-1; perhaps TRBD1 as D (5 bases). This CDR3 is built from 14 residues. Per germline, CDR1 SGDLS and CDR2 YYNGEE. The V end lost 2 bases, the J end lost 9 bases, and 15 bases lay between the germline ends. CDR3 sequence: CASSVYYRDSEQFF. The CDR3 bases are TGTGCCAGCAGCGTTTACTATCGAGACAGTGAGCAGTTCTTC.

This clonotype was seen at least ten times. This chain links TRBV6-5 with TRBJ2-5; possibly TRBD2 for D (6 bases). This CDR3 spans 17 amino acids. CDR1 and CDR2 from the germline V gene are MNHEY and SVGAGI. The germline V and J ends were trimmed by 2 bases and 2 bases, with 18 bases remaining between them. DNA of the CDR3: TGTGCCAGCAGTTACGGGCGGGGCCTTCCGTCACAAGAGACCCAGTACTTC. It encodes CASSYGRGLPSQETQYF.

Many counts were recorded for this clonotype. The V gene is TRBV7-3, the J gene TRBJ2-3; no firm D call. Germline assignment: CDR1 SGHTA and CDR2 FQGTGA. This CDR3 comprises 15 residues. Deletions cut 4 bases from V and 0 bases from J, with 11 bases between. CDR3 region: CASSSTTLSTDTQYF. The CDR3 bases are TGTGCCAGCAGCTCCACCACACTTAGCACAGATACGCAGTATTTT.

This clonotype was recorded many times. This chain connects TRBV2 to TRBJ2-1; 12 bases map to TRBD1. J lost 9 bases, V lost 4 bases, and 7 bases had no gene match. The germline gives CDR1 SNHLY, CDR2 FYNNEI. CDR3 size: 15 residues. CDR3 DNA sequence: TGTGCCAGCAGTGTATGGGACAGGGGGCAAGGTGAGCAGTTCTTC. Amino acid sequence: CASSVWDRGQGEQFF.

This clonotype appeared many times. This chain links TRBV7-2 with TRBJ2-3, with 10 bases that match TRBD2. The CDR3 extends over 15 amino acids. Losses at the gene ends were 5 bases for V and 2 bases for J; bases not matched to a gene: 4. Germline CDR1 and CDR2: SGHTA and FQGNSA. The CDR3 region is CASSLTSGNTDTQYF. The CDR3 bases are TGTGCCAGCAGCCTAACTAGCGGGAACACAGATACGCAGTATTTT.

This clonotype was seen many times. The chain uses TRBV13 and TRBJ1-1, with 7 bases matching TRBD1. Trimming removed 2 bases from V and 4 bases from J; junction bases left unmatched: 7. Germline CDR1 PRHDT, CDR2 FYEKMQ (reference sequence). This CDR3 has 15 amino acids. The CDR3 DNA follows: TGTGCCAGCAGCTTAATTACAGGGGCTCGCACTGAAGCTTTCTTT. This sequence encodes CASSLITGARTEAFF.

CDR3 coding DNA: TGTGCCAGCAGCCCGCCGACAGCAAGCTCCTACAATGAGCAGTTCTTC. Protein sequence: CASSPPTASSYNEQFF. The V call is TRBV7-9, the J call TRBJ2-1; a possible D gene is TRBD1 (5 bases). The V end lost 5 bases, the J end lost 0 bases, and 14 bases lay between the germline ends. This CDR3 has 16 amino acids. The V gene's germline CDR1 is SEHNR and CDR2 FQNEAQ (reference sequence).

The chain joins TRBV20-1 to TRBJ1-5; the D gene is possibly TRBD1 (5 bases). There are 15 residues in the CDR3. Trimming removed 5 bases at V and 6 bases at J, with 20 bases between. In germline, CDR1 is DFQATT, CDR2 SNEGSKA (reference sequence). The CDR3 DNA reads TGCAGTGCTCCTCAGGGAACAGTGATGGGTCAGCCCCAGCATTTT. It specifies CSAPQGTVMGQPQHF.

This clonotype was seen ten or more times. The rearrangement joins TRBV10-3 to TRBJ2-1; 16 nucleotides match TRBD2. Germline trimming cut 2 bases from V and 3 bases from J; bases unmatched to any gene: 4. Germline-derived CDR1 and CDR2 are ENHRY and SYGVKD. CDR3 length equals 18 residues. DNA for the CDR3: TGTGCCATCAGTGAGCCGGGACTAGCGGGAGGGAGCTACAATGAGCAGTTCTTC. It specifies CAISEPGLAGGSYNEQFF.

The V gene is TRBV9, the J gene TRBJ2-1, with no clear D. V lost 0 bases and J lost 5, with 6 bases in between. The germline V gene encodes CDR1 SGDLS and CDR2 YYNGEE. The CDR3 loop spans 13 amino acids. CDR3 nucleotide sequence: TGTGCCAGCAGCGTAGGGGTCAACAATGAGCAGTTCTTC. Protein: CASSVGVNNEQFF.

The V call is TRBV29-1, the J call TRBJ1-4; a weak D match, TRBD1 (5 bases). The CDR3 sequence is 14 residues long. CDR1 SQVTM and CDR2 ANQGSEA come from the germline V gene. V lost 4 bases and J lost 1, with 10 bases in between. Here the CDR3 reads CSVASGRTNEKLFF. CDR3 sequence (DNA): TGCAGCGTTGCTTCAGGGAGAACTAATGAAAAACTGTTTTTT.

This sequence joins TRBV12-3 or TRBV12-4 and TRBJ2-7; D could derive from TRBD1 or TRBD2 (5 bases each). This CDR3 is built from 14 residues. The germline V and J ends were trimmed by 1 base and 3 bases, with 10 bases remaining between them. The CDR3 here is CASSLGDGGYEQYF. In DNA, the CDR3 is TGTGCCAGCAGTTTAGGGGACGGTGGCTACGAGCAGTACTTC.

The V gene is TRBV5-6, the J gene TRBJ2-3, with unresolved D. This CDR3 region has 11 residues. V lost 7 bases and J 3 bases, leaving 6 bases between the germline ends. CDR1 and CDR2 (germline): SGHDT, YYEEEE. The CDR3 region is CASGFTDTQYF. As DNA, the CDR3 is TGTGCCAGCGGTTTTACAGATACGCAGTATTTT.

This clonotype was counted between two and nine times. The V call is TRBV27, the J call TRBJ2-1; D is perhaps TRBD1 or TRBD2 (5 bases each). The CDR3 spans 16 residues. The V end was cut by 5 bases, the J end by 3 bases, with 17 bases between. Germline loops: CDR1 MNHEY, CDR2 SMNVEV (reference sequence). The CDR3 DNA is TGTGCCAGCAGTCCCGGGACGGTGCGCAACTACAATGAGCAGTTCTTC. This translates into CASSPGTVRNYNEQFF.

This clonotype was seen many times. J is TRBJ2-5 and V is TRBV28; the D gene is possibly TRBD1 (6 bases). Germline CDR1 and CDR2: MDHEN and SYDVKM. Trimming pared 4 bases from V and 3 bases from J, leaving 12 bases between. The CDR3 sequence is 14 residues long. The CDR3 DNA reads TGTGCCAGCAGTTCCCCGAGGACAGAAGAGACCCAGTACTTC. This translates into CASSSPRTEETQYF.